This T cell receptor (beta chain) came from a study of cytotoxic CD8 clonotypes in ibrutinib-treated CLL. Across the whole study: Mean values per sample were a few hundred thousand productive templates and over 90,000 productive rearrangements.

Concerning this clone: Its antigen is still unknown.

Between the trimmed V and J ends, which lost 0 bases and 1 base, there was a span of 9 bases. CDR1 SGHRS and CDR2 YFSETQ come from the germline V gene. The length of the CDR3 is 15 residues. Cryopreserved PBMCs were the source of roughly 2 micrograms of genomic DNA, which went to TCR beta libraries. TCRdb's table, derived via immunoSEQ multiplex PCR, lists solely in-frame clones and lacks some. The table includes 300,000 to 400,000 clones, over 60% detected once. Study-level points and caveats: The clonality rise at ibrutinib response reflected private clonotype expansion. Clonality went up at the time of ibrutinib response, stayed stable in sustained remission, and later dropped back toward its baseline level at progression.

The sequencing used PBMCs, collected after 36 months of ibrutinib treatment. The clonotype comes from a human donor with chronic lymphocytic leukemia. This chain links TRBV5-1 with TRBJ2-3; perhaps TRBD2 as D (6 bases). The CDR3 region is CASSLERGGTDTQYF. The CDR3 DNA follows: TGCGCCAGCAGCTTGGAACGCGGGGGCACAGATACGCAGTATTTT.